This TCR beta chain is from a study of T cells in Graves' hyperthyroidism and ophthalmopathy. TCR beta CDR3 regions were amplified from RNA transcripts. In the first-round RT-PCR of the TCR CDR3, the HTBI primer set was used. TCRdb re-called the multiplex PCR reads through MiXCR, storing one row per CDR3 protein. The profile covers tens of thousands of distinct CDR3 sequences, with 49% appearing a single time and 9.5% to 15% taken by the ten largest. This clonotype was counted many times. The sample taken for sequencing was blood. This receptor was identified in a woman in her 30s with Graves' ophthalmopathy.

CDR3 DNA: TGTGCCAGCAGCTTAAATGGCGGGAGACCGTACTTC. Its protein product is CASSLNGGRPYF. This chain joins TRBV7-2 and TRBJ2-7; 7 nucleotides line up with TRBD2. The CDR3 has 12 residues. The germline V gene encodes CDR1 SGHTA and CDR2 FQGNSA. The V and J ends lost 2 bases and 12 bases, in that order; junction bases with no gene match: 7.